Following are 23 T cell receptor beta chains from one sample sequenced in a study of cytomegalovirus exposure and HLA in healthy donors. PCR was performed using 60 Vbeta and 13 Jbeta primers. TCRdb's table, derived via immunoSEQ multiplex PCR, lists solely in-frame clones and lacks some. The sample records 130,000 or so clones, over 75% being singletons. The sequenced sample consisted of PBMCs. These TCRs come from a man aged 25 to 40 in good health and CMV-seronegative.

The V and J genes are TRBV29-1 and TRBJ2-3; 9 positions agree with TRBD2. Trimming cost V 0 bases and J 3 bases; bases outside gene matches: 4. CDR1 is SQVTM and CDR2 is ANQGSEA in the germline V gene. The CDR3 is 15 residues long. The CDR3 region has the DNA TGCAGCGTTGAAGAGCGGGGGGGGTGGACAGATACGCAGTATTTT. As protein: CSVEERGGWTDTQYF.

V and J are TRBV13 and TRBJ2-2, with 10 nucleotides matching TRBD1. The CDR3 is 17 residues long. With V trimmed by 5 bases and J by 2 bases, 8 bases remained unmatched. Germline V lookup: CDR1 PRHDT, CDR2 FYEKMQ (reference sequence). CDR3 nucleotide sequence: TGTGCCAGCAGCCCCCCACCGACAGGGGGCAACACCGGGGAGCTGTTTTTT. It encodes CASSPPPTGGNTGELFF.

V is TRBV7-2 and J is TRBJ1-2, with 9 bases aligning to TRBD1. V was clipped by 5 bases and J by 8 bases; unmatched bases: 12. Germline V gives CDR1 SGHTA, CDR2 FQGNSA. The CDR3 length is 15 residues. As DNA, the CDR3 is TGTGCCAGCAGCCCTAGTCGGGACAGGGTGTGGGGCTACACCTTC. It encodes CASSPSRDRVWGYTF.

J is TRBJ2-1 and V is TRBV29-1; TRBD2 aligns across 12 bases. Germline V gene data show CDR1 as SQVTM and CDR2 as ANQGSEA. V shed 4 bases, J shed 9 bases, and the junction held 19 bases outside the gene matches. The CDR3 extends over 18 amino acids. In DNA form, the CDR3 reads TGCAGCGTTGGTAATCCCCTATTGACTAGCGGGGGCTCGGTTGAGCAGTTCTTC. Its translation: CSVGNPLLTSGGSVEQFF.

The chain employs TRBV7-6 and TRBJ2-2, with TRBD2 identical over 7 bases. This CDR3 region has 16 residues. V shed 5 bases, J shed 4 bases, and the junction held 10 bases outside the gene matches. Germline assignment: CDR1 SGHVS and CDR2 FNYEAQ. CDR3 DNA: TGTGCCAGCAGCCCCAGACTGGGGGAGGGCACCGGGGAGCTGTTTTTT. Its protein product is CASSPRLGEGTGELFF. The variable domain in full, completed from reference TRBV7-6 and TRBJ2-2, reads GAGVSQSPRYKVTKRGQDVALRCDPISGHVSLYWYRQALGQGPEFLTYFNYEAQQDKSGLPNDRFSAERPEGSISTLTIQRTEQRDSAMYRCASSPRLGEGTGELFFGEGSRLTVL.

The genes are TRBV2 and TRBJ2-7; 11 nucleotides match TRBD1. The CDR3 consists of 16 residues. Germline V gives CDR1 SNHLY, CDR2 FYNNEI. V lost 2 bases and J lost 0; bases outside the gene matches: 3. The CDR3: CASSEWDRGSSYEQYF. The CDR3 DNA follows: TGTGCCAGCAGTGAATGGGACAGGGGGAGCTCCTACGAGCAGTACTTC. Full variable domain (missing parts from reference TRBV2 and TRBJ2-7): EPEVTQTPSHQVTQMGQEVILRCVPISNHLYFYWYRQILGQKVEFLVSFYNNEISEKSEIFDDQFSVERPDGSNFTLKIRSTKLEDSAMYFCASSEWDRGSSYEQYFGPGTRLTVT.

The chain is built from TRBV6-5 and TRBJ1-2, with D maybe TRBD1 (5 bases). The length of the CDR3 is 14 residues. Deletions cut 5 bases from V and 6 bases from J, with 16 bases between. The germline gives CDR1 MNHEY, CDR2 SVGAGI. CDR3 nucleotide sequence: TGTGCCAGCAGTCCCCCCCAGGGAACGCATGGCTACACCTTC. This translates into CASSPPQGTHGYTF.

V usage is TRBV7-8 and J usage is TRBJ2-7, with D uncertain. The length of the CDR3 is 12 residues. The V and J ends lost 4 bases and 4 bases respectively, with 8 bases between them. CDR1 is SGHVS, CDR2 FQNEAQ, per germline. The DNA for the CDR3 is TGTGCCAGCAGCTCAAAGAGATACGAGCAGTACTTC. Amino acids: CASSSKRYEQYF.

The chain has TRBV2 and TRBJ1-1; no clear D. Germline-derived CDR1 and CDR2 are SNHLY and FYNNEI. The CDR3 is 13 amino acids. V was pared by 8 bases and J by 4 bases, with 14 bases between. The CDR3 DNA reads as TGTGCCAGCCTGAGCGGGCTTTCCACTGAAGCTTTCTTT. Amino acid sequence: CASLSGLSTEAFF.

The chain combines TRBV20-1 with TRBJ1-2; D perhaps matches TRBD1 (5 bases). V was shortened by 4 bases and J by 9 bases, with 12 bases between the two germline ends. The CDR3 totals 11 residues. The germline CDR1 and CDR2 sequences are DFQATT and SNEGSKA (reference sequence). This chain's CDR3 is CSAIDPGSYTF. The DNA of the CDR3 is TGCAGTGCTATTGATCCAGGGAGCTACACCTTC.

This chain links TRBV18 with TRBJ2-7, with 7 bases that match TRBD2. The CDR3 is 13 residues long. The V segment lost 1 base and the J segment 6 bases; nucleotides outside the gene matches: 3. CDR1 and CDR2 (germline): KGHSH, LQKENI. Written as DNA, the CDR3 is TGTGCCAGCTCACCACTGAGCGGGGTCGAGCAGTACTTC. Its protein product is CASSPLSGVEQYF.

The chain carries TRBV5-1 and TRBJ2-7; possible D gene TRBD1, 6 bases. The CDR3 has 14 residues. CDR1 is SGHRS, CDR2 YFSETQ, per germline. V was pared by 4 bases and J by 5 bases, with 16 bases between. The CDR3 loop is CASSLGQTVDEQYF. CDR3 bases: TGCGCCAGCAGCCTCGGACAGACGGTTGACGAGCAGTACTTC.

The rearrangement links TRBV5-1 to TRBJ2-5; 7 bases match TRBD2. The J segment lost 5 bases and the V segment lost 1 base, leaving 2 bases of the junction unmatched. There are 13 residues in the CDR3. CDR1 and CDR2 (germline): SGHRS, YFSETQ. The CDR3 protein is CASSLSGEETQYF. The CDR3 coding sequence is TGCGCCAGCAGCTTGAGCGGGGAGGAGACCCAGTACTTC.

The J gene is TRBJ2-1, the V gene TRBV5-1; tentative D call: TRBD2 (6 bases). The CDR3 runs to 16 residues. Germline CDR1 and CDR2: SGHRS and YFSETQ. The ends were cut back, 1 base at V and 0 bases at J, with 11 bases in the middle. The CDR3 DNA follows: TGCGCCAGCAGCTTGCGCGGAGGGAGCTCCTACAATGAGCAGTTCTTC. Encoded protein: CASSLRGGSSYNEQFF. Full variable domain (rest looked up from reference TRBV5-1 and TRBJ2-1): KAGVTQTPRYLIKTRGQQVTLSCSPISGHRSVSWYQQTPGQGLQFLFEYFSETQRNKGNFPGRFSGRQFSNSRSEMNVSTLELGDSALYLCASSLRGGSSYNEQFFGPGTRLTVL.

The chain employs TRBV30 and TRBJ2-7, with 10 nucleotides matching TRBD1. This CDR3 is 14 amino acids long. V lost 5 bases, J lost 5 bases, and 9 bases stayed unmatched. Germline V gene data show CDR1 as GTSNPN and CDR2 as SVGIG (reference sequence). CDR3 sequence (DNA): TGTGCCTGGGGGAACGGACAGGGGGTCAACGAGCAGTACTTC. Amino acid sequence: CAWGNGQGVNEQYF.

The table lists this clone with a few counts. CDR3 region: CASSYVGQGQDEQYF. In DNA, the CDR3 is TGTGCCAGCAGTTACGTGGGACAGGGTCAAGACGAGCAGTACTTC. The rearrangement uses TRBV6-6 and TRBJ2-7; 9 bases fit TRBD1. The length of the CDR3 is 15 residues. The germline V gene encodes CDR1 MNHNY and CDR2 SVGAGI (reference sequence). The ends lost 2 bases at V and 5 bases at J; junction bases unmatched: 7.

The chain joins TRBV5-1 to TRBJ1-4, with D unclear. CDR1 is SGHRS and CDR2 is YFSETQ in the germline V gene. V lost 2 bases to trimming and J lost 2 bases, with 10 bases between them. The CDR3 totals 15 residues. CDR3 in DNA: TGCGCCAGCAGCTTAGCCCCCAGGACTAATGAAAAACTGTTTTTT. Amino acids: CASSLAPRTNEKLFF.

In DNA, the CDR3 is TGTGCCAGCCGGACAGGGGTGGACAATGAGCAGTTCTTC. Encoded protein: CASRTGVDNEQFF. The chain links TRBV28 to TRBJ2-1; 9 bases line up with TRBD1. This CDR3 spans 13 amino acids. Unmatched junction bases numbered 4, after V lost 8 bases and J lost 5 bases. CDR1 is MDHEN, CDR2 SYDVKM, per germline.

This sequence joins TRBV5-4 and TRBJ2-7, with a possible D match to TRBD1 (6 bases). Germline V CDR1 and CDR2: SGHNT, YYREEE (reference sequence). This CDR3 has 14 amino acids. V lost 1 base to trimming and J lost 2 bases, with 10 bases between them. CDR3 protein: CASSLTGRPYEQYF. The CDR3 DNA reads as TGTGCCAGCAGCTTGACAGGGCGACCCTACGAGCAGTACTTC.

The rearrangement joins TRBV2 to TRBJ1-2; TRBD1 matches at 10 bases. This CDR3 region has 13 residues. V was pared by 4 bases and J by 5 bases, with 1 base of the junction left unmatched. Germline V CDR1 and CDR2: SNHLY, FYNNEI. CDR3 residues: CASSAGQGYGYTF. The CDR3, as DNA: TGTGCCAGCAGTGCGGGACAGGGGTATGGCTACACCTTC.

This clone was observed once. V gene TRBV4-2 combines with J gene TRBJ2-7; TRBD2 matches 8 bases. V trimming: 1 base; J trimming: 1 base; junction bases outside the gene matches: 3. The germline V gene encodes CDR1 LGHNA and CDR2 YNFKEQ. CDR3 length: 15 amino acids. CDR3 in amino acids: CASSQGSGASYEQYF. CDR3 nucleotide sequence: TGTGCCAGCAGCCAAGGTAGCGGGGCGTCCTACGAGCAGTACTTC.

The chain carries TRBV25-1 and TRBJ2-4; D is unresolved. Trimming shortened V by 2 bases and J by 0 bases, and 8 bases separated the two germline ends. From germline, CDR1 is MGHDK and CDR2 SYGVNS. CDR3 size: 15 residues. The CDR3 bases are TGTGCCAGCAGTGAAGCAGGTATAGCCAAAAACATTCAGTACTTC. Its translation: CASSEAGIAKNIQYF.

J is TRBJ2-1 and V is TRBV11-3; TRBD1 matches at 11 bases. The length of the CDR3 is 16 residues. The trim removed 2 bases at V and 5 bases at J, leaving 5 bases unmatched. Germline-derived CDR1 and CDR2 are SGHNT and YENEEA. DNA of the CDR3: TGTGCCAGCAGCTTACTCGGACAGGGGGCCCACAATGAGCAGTTCTTC. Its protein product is CASSLLGQGAHNEQFF.